This note documents a single T cell receptor (beta chain) sequence. Trimming removed 0 bases from V and 4 bases from J, with 13 bases in between. Germline assignment: CDR1 SGHDT and CDR2 YYEEEE. The CDR3 spans 15 residues. The sample belongs to a study of OX40 agonist ivuxolimab in advanced cancers. The wider study: Patients received ivuxolimab, an intravenous treatment, every 2 weeks at 0.01 to 10 mg/kg.

Libraries were prepared by immunoSEQ multiplex PCR; TCRdb keeps only in-frame clonotypes and omits some of them. The table has tens of thousands of clones, less than 90% seen once. The sequence derives from an adult with an advanced solid tumor such as melanoma, head and neck, liver or kidney cancer. This material consisted of CD4+ or CD8+ T cells sorted from blood, taken in a trial of the OX40 agonist ivuxolimab. V usage is TRBV5-6 and J usage is TRBJ2-5; weak D call: TRBD2 (6 bases). DNA of the CDR3: TGTGCCAGCAGCTTGGCGGTCAGTAGCGGAGAGACCCAGTACTTC. It yields the protein CASSLAVSSGETQYF.